This TCR beta chain appears in the sequencing data of a study of T cell changes during pregnancy in multiple sclerosis. Only in-frame clones appear in the TCRdb table, and some are missing; sequencing was by immunoSEQ multiplex PCR. The sample comprises tens of thousands of clones, approximately 91% of which are singletons, and roughly 2.5% rests with the top ten. The CDR3 runs to 13 residues. V was pared by 2 bases and J by 3 bases, with 9 bases between. Germline V gene lookup returns CDR1 SGHKS and CDR2 YYEKEE (reference sequence). The input for sequencing was peripheral blood, taken in the first trimester of pregnancy. J is TRBJ2-7 and V is TRBV5-5, with a tentative D call TRBD2 (5 bases). This receptor was taken from a female donor with multiple sclerosis, enrolled in a pregnancy study. CDR3 in DNA: TGTGCCAGCAGCTTCTCCCGGGACTACGAGCAGTACTTC. It is translated as CASSFSRDYEQYF. Drawing the rest from reference TRBV5-5 and TRBJ2-7, the complete variable domain is DAGVTQSPTHLIKTRGQQVTLRCSPISGHKSVSWYQQVLGQGPQFIFQYYEKEERGRGNFPDRFSARQFPNYSSELNVNALLLGDSALYLCASSFSRDYEQYFGPGTRLTVT.